Presented here are 7 T cell receptor beta chains from one specimen sequenced in a study of blood T cell repertoires in COVID-19. TCRdb keeps only in-frame clones here, not all; method: immunoSEQ multiplex PCR. Of a few hundred thousand clones listed, roughly 84% are singletons. The sample was peripheral blood. The receptors stem from a man aged 35 to 55 with acute or convalescent COVID-19.

The J gene is TRBJ1-6, the V gene TRBV4-1; a weak D match, TRBD1 (6 bases). Germline V gene sequence: CDR1 MGHRA, CDR2 YSYEKL. The CDR3 consists of 17 residues. Trimming took 1 base from V and 0 from J, leaving 10 bases between them. The CDR3 loop is CASSQAAQGSYNSPLHF. CDR3 sequence (DNA): TGCGCCAGCAGCCAAGCGGCACAGGGCTCCTATAATTCACCCCTCCACTTT.

V usage is TRBV7-2 and J usage is TRBJ1-2, with 9 positions matching TRBD1. CDR1 and CDR2 from the germline V gene are SGHTA and FQGNSA. The CDR3 is 17 residues long. V lost 4 bases, J lost 5 bases, and 14 bases stayed unmatched. The CDR3 sequence: CASSSRYGGQGRYGYTF. Here the CDR3 DNA reads TGTGCCAGCAGCTCAAGATATGGGGGACAGGGTAGATATGGCTACACCTTC.

J is TRBJ2-2 and V is TRBV4-3; D unresolved. CDR1 is LGHNA, CDR2 YSLEER, per germline. This CDR3 comprises 15 residues. The V end was cut by 0 bases, the J end by 4 bases, with 9 bases between. As DNA, the CDR3 is TGCGCCAGCAGCCAAGAGAGTTCGGTCACCGGGGAGCTGTTTTTT. Protein sequence: CASSQESSVTGELFF.

The chain uses TRBV4-1 and TRBJ1-4; D is perhaps TRBD1 (6 bases). The V gene lost 4 bases and the J gene lost 5 bases, with 20 bases spanning the gap. The germline CDR1 and CDR2 sequences are MGHRA and YSYEKL. The CDR3 sequence is 17 residues long. Here the CDR3 reads CASSRGSGQSPNEKLFF. In DNA form, the CDR3 reads TGCGCCAGCAGCCGGGGCTCCGGACAGTCGCCCAATGAAAAACTGTTTTTT.

This clone has just a few counts. This sequence joins TRBV6-6 and TRBJ1-2; 8 bases align to TRBD1. From germline, CDR1 is MNHNY and CDR2 SVGAGI (reference sequence). The CDR3 contains 15 residues. J gave up 4 bases and V 10 bases, and 14 bases lay outside the gene matches. This chain's CDR3 is CATSTPDRETYGYTF. In DNA form, the CDR3 reads TGTGCCACCTCGACCCCGGACAGGGAGACCTATGGCTACACCTTC.

The chain joins TRBV28 to TRBJ2-5; 9 positions agree with TRBD1. The V segment lost 4 bases and the J segment 4 bases; nucleotides outside the gene matches: 7. The CDR3 is made up of 15 amino acids. From germline, CDR1 is MDHEN and CDR2 SYDVKM. The CDR3 protein is CASSYNRGRRETQYF. CDR3 bases: TGTGCCAGCAGTTACAACAGGGGGCGCAGAGAGACCCAGTACTTC.

The rearrangement uses TRBV29-1 and TRBJ1-3; TRBD1 agrees at 9 bases. CDR3 size: 15 residues. The V gene end was trimmed by 1 base and the J gene end by 2 bases; junction bases not matched to a gene: 3. CDR1 is SQVTM and CDR2 is ANQGSEA in the germline V gene. The CDR3 loop is CSVEAGTGTGNTIYF. In DNA form, the CDR3 reads TGCAGCGTTGAAGCAGGGACAGGGACTGGAAACACCATATATTTT.